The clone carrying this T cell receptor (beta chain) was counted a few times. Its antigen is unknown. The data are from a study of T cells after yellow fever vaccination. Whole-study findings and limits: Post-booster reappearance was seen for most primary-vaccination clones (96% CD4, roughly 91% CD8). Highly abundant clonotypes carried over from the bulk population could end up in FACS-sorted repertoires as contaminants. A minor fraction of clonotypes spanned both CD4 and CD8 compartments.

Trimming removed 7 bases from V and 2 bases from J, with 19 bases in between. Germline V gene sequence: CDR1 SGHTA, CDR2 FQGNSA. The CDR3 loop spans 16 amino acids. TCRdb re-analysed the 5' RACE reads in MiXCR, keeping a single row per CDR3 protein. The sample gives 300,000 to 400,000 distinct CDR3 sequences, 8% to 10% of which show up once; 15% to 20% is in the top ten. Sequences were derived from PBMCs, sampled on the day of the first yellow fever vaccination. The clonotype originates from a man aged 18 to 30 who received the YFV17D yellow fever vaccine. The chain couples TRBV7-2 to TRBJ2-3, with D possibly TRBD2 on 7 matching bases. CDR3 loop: CASTPGTGGYTDTQYF. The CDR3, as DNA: TGTGCCAGCACACCCGGGACGGGGGGCTACACAGATACGCAGTATTTT.